A single sample is the source of the 11 T cell receptor beta chains below, sequenced in a study of spatial heterogeneity in lung cancer. Time point noted: sample taken at primary tumor resection. MiXCR, applied by TCRdb to the 5' RACE reads, yields one record per CDR3 protein. Of under 80,000 distinct CDR3 sequences listed, about 6.6% were seen once; the top ten hold about 15%. The specimen comprised PBMCs, sampled at surgery. These receptors all come from a female donor with early-stage non-small cell lung cancer.

In this sample, this clonotype turned up many times. The chain uses TRBV9 and TRBJ2-1; 10 bases fit TRBD2. The germline V gene encodes CDR1 SGDLS and CDR2 YYNGEE. V shed 0 bases, J shed 3 bases, and the junction held 9 bases outside the gene matches. This CDR3 region has 18 residues. In DNA form, the CDR3 reads TGTGCCAGCAGCGTAGATAGCGGGGGGCCAAATCTCTACAATGAGCAGTTCTTC. Its protein product is CASSVDSGGPNLYNEQFF.

This clonotype has a handful of counts. This chain links TRBV7-9 with TRBJ1-2; D call uncertain. The germline V gene has CDR1 SEHNR and CDR2 FQNEAQ (reference sequence). Trimming cost V 4 bases and J 3 bases, with 15 bases left between them. The length of the CDR3 is 15 residues. The DNA for the CDR3 is TGTGCCAGCAGCTGGCGTACCGAAGAGTACTATGGCTACACCTTC. As protein: CASSWRTEEYYGYTF.

This clonotype has ten or more counts. The chain carries TRBV28 and TRBJ2-1; 8 positions match TRBD2. Trimming removed 6 bases from V and 6 bases from J; junction bases left unmatched: 10. This CDR3 has 15 residues. Germline V gene data show CDR1 as MDHEN and CDR2 as SYDVKM. As DNA, the CDR3 is TGTGCCAGCAGGGCTAATGGACTAGCAGGCAATGAGCAGTTCTTC. Amino acid sequence: CASRANGLAGNEQFF.

CDR3 sequence reads: CASSGGVWNSPLHF. The CDR3 region has the DNA TGTGCCAGTTCTGGGGGAGTATGGAATTCACCCCTCCACTTT. The chain has TRBV11-3 and TRBJ1-6; tentatively, D is TRBD1 (5 bases). The CDR3 totals 14 residues. Germline lookup yields CDR1 SGHNT and CDR2 YENEEA. V lost 9 bases, J lost 7 bases, and 16 bases lay in between. The variable domain in full, completed from reference TRBV11-3 and TRBJ1-6, reads EAGVVQSPRYKIIEKKQPVAFWCNPISGHNTLYWYLQNLGQGPELLIRYENEEAVDDSQLPKDRFSAERLKGVDSTLKIQPAELGDSAVYLCASSGGVWNSPLHFGNGTRLTVT.

This clonotype was picked up many times. The chain carries TRBV20-1 and TRBJ1-5; D is undetermined. The CDR3 runs to 13 residues. Looked up from germline, CDR1 is DFQATT and CDR2 is SNEGSKA (reference sequence). V gave up 1 base and J gave up 3 bases, with 7 bases separating them. CDR3 sequence reads: CSARGYANQPQHF. The DNA of the CDR3 is TGCAGTGCTAGAGGATATGCCAATCAGCCCCAGCATTTT.

This clonotype was observed at least ten times. V usage is TRBV10-3 and J usage is TRBJ2-1, with no clear D. V was shortened by 5 bases and J by 0 bases, with 11 bases between the two germline ends. This CDR3 contains 15 residues. Germline CDR1 ENHRY, CDR2 SYGVKD. CDR3 sequence reads: CAISTSGSSYNEQFF. The CDR3 region has the DNA TGTGCCATCAGTACGTCCGGAAGCTCCTACAATGAGCAGTTCTTC.

DNA of the CDR3: TGTGCCAGCAGTCAATGGGAAAGGCCCAGGGGTACCACTGAAGCTTTCTTT. The encoded protein is CASSQWERPRGTTEAFF. The chain uses TRBV6-5 and TRBJ1-1, with D possibly TRBD1 on 6 matching bases. CDR1 is MNHEY, CDR2 SVGAGI, per germline. The V and J ends lost 5 bases and 4 bases respectively, with 23 bases between them. This CDR3 region has 17 residues.

The sample holds a few counts of this clonotype. The chain couples TRBV7-3 to TRBJ2-2; D is unresolved. The germline gives CDR1 SGHTA, CDR2 FQGTGA. With 2 bases removed from V and 5 bases from J, the gap between germline ends came to 3 bases. The CDR3 contains 12 residues. CDR3 sequence: CASSLGTGELFF. The CDR3 DNA is TGTGCCAGCAGCTTAGGGACCGGGGAGCTGTTTTTT.

This clonotype has more than one count but fewer than ten. The rearrangement uses TRBV3-1 and TRBJ1-3, with unresolved D. The CDR3 has 14 residues. Trimming removed 2 bases at V and 0 bases at J, with 5 bases between. Germline assignment: CDR1 LGHDT and CDR2 YNNKEL (reference sequence). The CDR3 loop reads CASSQFLSGNTIYF. Here the CDR3 DNA reads TGTGCCAGCAGCCAATTCCTCTCTGGAAACACCATATATTTT.

This clonotype was recorded at least ten times. V and J are TRBV7-2 and TRBJ1-1; D not certain. V lost 4 bases and J 5 bases, leaving 11 bases between the germline ends. The CDR3 contains 13 residues. Germline-derived CDR1 and CDR2 are SGHTA and FQGNSA. CDR3 residues: CASSSRGRTEAFF. The DNA for the CDR3 is TGTGCCAGCAGCTCCCGAGGGAGGACTGAAGCTTTCTTT. Filled out from reference TRBV7-2 and TRBJ1-1, the complete variable domain reads GAGVSQSPSNKVTEKGKDVELRCDPISGHTALYWYRQSLGQGLEFLIYFQGNSAPDKSGLPSDRFSAERTGGSVSTLTIQRTQQEDSAVYLCASSSRGRTEAFFGQGTRLTVV.

This clonotype was picked up many times. This chain links TRBV5-1 with TRBJ2-2, with D perhaps assigned TRBD1 or TRBD2 (5 bases each). The CDR3 totals 15 residues. Germline CDR1 and CDR2: SGHRS and YFSETQ. The ends were cut back, 4 bases at V and 1 base at J, with 11 bases in the middle. The CDR3 reads CASSRDGRNTGELFF. The CDR3 coding sequence is TGCGCCAGCAGCCGGGACGGTAGGAACACCGGGGAGCTGTTTTTT.